Presented here are 22 T cell receptor beta chains from one specimen sequenced in a study of shared T cell receptors in the human thymus. The assay was immunoSEQ multiplex PCR, and TCRdb's table has in-frame clones only and misses some. The sample carries 640,000 or so clones, roughly 86% recorded once. These data are also associated with another study on human thymus T cells.

Sequenced material: thymocytes. The receptors were sampled from a boy younger than two with a congenital heart defect.

The chain uses TRBV7-3 and TRBJ2-3, with a tentative D call TRBD2 (7 bases). The germline CDR1 and CDR2 sequences are SGHTA and FQGTGA. Trimming shortened V by 8 bases and J by 4 bases, and 16 bases separated the two germline ends. The CDR3 sequence is 14 residues long. In DNA, the CDR3 is TGTGCCAGCGCGTTAGGGGGGGCCCCAGATACGCAGTATTTT. Translated: CASALGGAPDTQYF.

The genes are TRBV7-8 and TRBJ2-5, with TRBD2 matching 10 bases. There are 19 residues in the CDR3. The J segment lost 5 bases and the V segment lost 0 bases, leaving 15 bases of the junction unmatched. CDR1 and CDR2 from the germline V gene are SGHVS and FQNEAQ. The CDR3 reads CASSLAVSGRAFLYETQYF. The CDR3 DNA sequence: TGTGCCAGCAGCTTAGCGGTCAGCGGGAGGGCCTTTTTATATGAGACCCAGTACTTC.

The chain has TRBV6-6 and TRBJ2-1, with D maybe TRBD1 (5 bases). The V gene's germline CDR1 is MNHNY and CDR2 SVGAGI (reference sequence). V lost 2 bases and J 5 bases, leaving 10 bases between the germline ends. This CDR3 is built from 14 residues. CDR3 DNA: TGTGCCAGCAGTTACACAGGCTGCCACAATGAGCAGTTCTTC. It yields the protein CASSYTGCHNEQFF.

This clone was found once. The rearrangement joins TRBV5-1 to TRBJ2-3, with TRBD1 matching over 7 bases. The V and J ends lost 1 base and 7 bases, in that order; junction bases with no gene match: 6. The CDR3 covers 14 residues. Per the germline V gene, CDR1 is SGHRS and CDR2 is YFSETQ. The CDR3 sequence is CASSLNRGQNTQYF. CDR3 coding DNA: TGCGCCAGCAGCTTGAACAGGGGCCAAAATACGCAGTATTTT.

The rearrangement uses TRBV19 and TRBJ1-2; D might be TRBD1 (5 bases). The germline V and J ends were trimmed by 5 bases and 2 bases, with 15 bases remaining between them. Germline CDR1 reads LNHDA; CDR2 reads SQIVND (reference sequence). The CDR3 is 15 amino acids. Here the CDR3 DNA reads TGTGCCAGTAGTCCCCGGGGGTTGGCAAACTATGGCTACACCTTC. Translation gives CASSPRGLANYGYTF.

This sequence joins TRBV5-5 and TRBJ2-7; 7 nucleotides agree with TRBD1. Germline values: CDR1 SGHKS, CDR2 YYEKEE (reference sequence). This CDR3 region has 13 residues. V trimming: 3 bases; J trimming: 3 bases; junction bases outside the gene matches: 3. DNA for the CDR3: TGTGCCAGCAGCTGGGGACAGAACTACGAGCAGTACTTC. This translates into CASSWGQNYEQYF.

V is TRBV19 and J is TRBJ2-7, with D tentatively TRBD1 (5 bases). Trimming removed 7 bases at V and 0 bases at J, with 13 bases between. Germline V CDR1 and CDR2: LNHDA, SQIVND (reference sequence). The CDR3 contains 14 residues. The CDR3 nucleotides read TGTGCCAGTAAGGCAGGGCCGTACTCCTACGAGCAGTACTTC. It translates to CASKAGPYSYEQYF.

The chain links TRBV10-3 to TRBJ2-5; D possibly corresponds to TRBD1 (6 bases). Germline-derived CDR1 and CDR2 are ENHRY and SYGVKD. The CDR3 spans 13 residues. V dropped 6 bases and J dropped 7 bases, with 15 bases sitting between them. CDR3 region: CAISLQGVGTQYF. For the CDR3, the DNA is TGTGCCATCAGCTTACAGGGAGTAGGGACCCAGTACTTC.

The gene calls are TRBV7-2 and TRBJ2-7, with 11 positions matching TRBD2. This CDR3 is 16 amino acids long. V dropped 6 bases and J dropped 0; count of bases not matched to a gene: 7. Germline V gene lookup returns CDR1 SGHTA and CDR2 FQGNSA. The CDR3 here is CASSHLLAGASYEQYF. CDR3 coding DNA: TGTGCCAGCAGTCACCTACTAGCGGGGGCCTCCTACGAGCAGTACTTC.

The chain is built from TRBV5-1 and TRBJ2-2; D uncertain. Germline loops: CDR1 SGHRS, CDR2 YFSETQ. V was trimmed by 1 base and J by 1 base, leaving 5 bases between them. The CDR3 is made up of 14 amino acids. The CDR3 coding sequence is TGCGCCAGCAGCTTGCGGTTGAACACCGGGGAGCTGTTTTTT. Its protein product is CASSLRLNTGELFF.

J is TRBJ1-2 and V is TRBV18; no clear D gene. CDR1 is KGHSH, CDR2 LQKENI, per germline. The CDR3 contains 11 residues. Trimming left V 3 bases short and J 7 bases short, with 6 bases between. The DNA for the CDR3 is TGTGCCAGCTCACCGGTAGTTGGCTACACCTTC. Amino acids: CASSPVVGYTF.

This CDR3 is CASSQGEGSPLHF. The DNA of the CDR3 is TGCGCCAGCAGCCAAGGGGAGGGTTCACCCCTCCACTTT. This chain connects TRBV4-3 to TRBJ1-6; D not resolved. The CDR3 is made up of 13 amino acids. V shed 1 base and J shed 9 bases, with 7 bases lying between them. Germline V lookup: CDR1 LGHNA, CDR2 YSLEER.

J is TRBJ2-5 and V is TRBV28; 10 bases agree with TRBD1. Trimming removed 2 bases from V and 5 bases from J; junction bases left unmatched: 11. Germline-derived CDR1 and CDR2 are MDHEN and SYDVKM. CDR3 size: 17 residues. The CDR3 protein is CASSLRARTGGRETQYF. CDR3 DNA sequence: TGTGCCAGCAGTTTAAGGGCGAGGACAGGGGGGCGCGAGACCCAGTACTTC. The full variable domain, with the rest looked up from reference TRBV28 and TRBJ2-5, is DVKVTQSSRYLVKRTGEKVFLECVQDMDHENMFWYRQDPGLGLRLIYFSYDVKMKEKGDIPEGYSVSREKKERFSLILESASTNQTSMYLCASSLRARTGGRETQYFGPGTRLLVL.

The rearrangement joins TRBV5-1 to TRBJ2-3; 8 bases line up with TRBD1. The CDR3 runs to 15 residues. Losses at the gene ends were 0 bases for V and 5 bases for J; bases not matched to a gene: 5. Germline V gene lookup returns CDR1 SGHRS and CDR2 YFSETQ. The CDR3 loop is CASSLGDRTGDTQYF. As DNA, the CDR3 is TGCGCCAGCAGCTTGGGGGACAGGACGGGAGATACGCAGTATTTT.

The rearrangement joins TRBV5-5 to TRBJ1-6; D may be TRBD1 (6 bases). CDR3 length: 14 residues. V lost 1 base and J 10 bases, leaving 12 bases between the germline ends. Germline V CDR1 and CDR2: SGHKS, YYEKEE (reference sequence). CDR3 in DNA: TGTGCCAGCAGCTTGACACAGGGAGGGTCACCCCTCCACTTT. Amino acids: CASSLTQGGSPLHF.

The rearrangement joins TRBV25-1 to TRBJ1-2; 10 bases line up with TRBD1. The CDR3 contains 16 residues. V lost 4 bases, J lost 8 bases, and 13 bases stayed unmatched. In germline, CDR1 is MGHDK, CDR2 SYGVNS. This CDR3 is CASSGGPGQGSGGYTF. CDR3 coding DNA: TGTGCCAGCAGTGGGGGACCGGGACAGGGGTCGGGCGGCTACACCTTC.

The rearrangement links TRBV25-1 to TRBJ2-1, with D possibly being TRBD2 (5 bases). CDR1 MGHDK and CDR2 SYGVNS come from the germline V gene. V dropped 8 bases and J dropped 8 bases, with 7 bases sitting between them. The CDR3 contains 10 residues. The CDR3 sequence is CASGSDEQFF. The CDR3 DNA follows: TGTGCCAGCGGGAGCGATGAGCAGTTCTTC. Supplemented by reference TRBV25-1 and TRBJ2-1, the full variable domain reads EADIYQTPRYLVIGTGKKITLECSQTMGHDKMYWYQQDPGMELHLIHYSYGVNSTEKGDLSSESTVSRIRTEHFPLTLESARPSHTSQYLCASGSDEQFFGPGTRLTVL.

The chain uses TRBV27 and TRBJ2-3; TRBD2 matches at 10 bases. V lost 5 bases, J lost 0 bases, and 14 bases stayed unmatched. Germline CDR1 is MNHEY and CDR2 is SMNVEV (reference sequence). The CDR3 has 19 residues. The CDR3 sequence is CASSARIERGGRSTDTQYF. CDR3 coding DNA: TGTGCCAGCAGTGCCCGTATTGAGCGGGGGGGCAGAAGCACAGATACGCAGTATTTT.

This sequence joins TRBV6-1 and TRBJ2-1; 11 bases map to TRBD2. CDR1 and CDR2 (germline): MNHNS, SASEGT. CDR3 length: 14 residues. J lost 8 bases, V lost 8 bases, and 8 bases had no gene match. The CDR3 protein is CASLTSGTWYEQFF. Here the CDR3 DNA reads TGTGCCAGCCTGACTAGCGGGACGTGGTATGAGCAGTTCTTC.

The CDR3 DNA is TGCGCCAGCAGCCACACAATGGGCTACGAGCAGTACTTC. Translating gives CASSHTMGYEQYF. The chain uses TRBV4-1 and TRBJ2-5; D gene unclear. The J call is doubtful: the DNA matches TRBJ2-7 better. The CDR3 is 13 amino acids. CDR1 and CDR2 (germline): MGHRA, YSYEKL.

The chain uses TRBV15 and TRBJ1-1; tentatively, D is TRBD1 (6 bases). Trimming took off 0 bases at V and 0 bases at J, with 20 bases between the two ends. This CDR3 has 19 residues. CDR1 LNHNV and CDR2 YYDKDF come from the germline V gene (reference sequence). DNA for the CDR3: TGTGCCACCAGCAGAGATCACCAAGACAGGTCGACTTTGAACACTGAAGCTTTCTTT. The encoded protein is CATSRDHQDRSTLNTEAFF.

The rearrangement joins TRBV12-5 to TRBJ2-1; TRBD2 aligns across 11 bases. This CDR3 region has 15 residues. The germline V gene encodes CDR1 LGHNT and CDR2 FRNRAP. V lost 2 bases, J lost 4 bases, and 1 base stayed unmatched. CDR3 DNA sequence: TGTGCTAGTGGTTTGTTAGCGGGGGGGTACAATGAGCAGTTCTTC. This codes for CASGLLAGGYNEQFF.